The sequence of this TCR beta chain was determined in a study of cytomegalovirus exposure and HLA in healthy donors. General study findings and limits: High specificity and sensitivity for cytomegalovirus status were reported for the classifier. The study found most TCR sequences rare, yet found some public TCRs in many donors. The investigators catalogued 150 to 200 TCR beta chains as cytomegalovirus-associated. Confirmation in vitro established that a few CMV-associated chains were specific for CMV antigens.

Comment on this clone: What it recognizes is unknown.

Data came from immunoSEQ multiplex PCR; TCRdb stores just in-frame clones and leaves some out. The table lists roughly 220,000 clones, just over 90% of them singletons. This CDR3 has 18 residues. Trimming at V came to 4 bases and at J to 4 bases, leaving 16 bases not matched to a gene. CDR1 is MGHRA and CDR2 is YSYEKL in the germline V gene. Specimen: PBMCs. The sequence derives from a woman under 30 in good health and CMV-seronegative. The rearrangement uses TRBV4-1 and TRBJ2-7; TRBD2 matches at 10 bases. CDR3 protein: CASSLAGGGSSGSYEQYF. In nucleotides, the CDR3 is TGCGCCAGCAGCCTAGCGGGCGGAGGGTCTAGCGGGAGTTACGAGCAGTACTTC.